The entry below describes one T cell receptor beta chain. Authors' data handling: The authors estimated nucleated cell counts from reference gene primer amplification. TCRdb's copy holds only in-frame clones and misses some; the assay was immunoSEQ multiplex PCR. V and J calls and clone size come straight from that table; D and trimming were deduced from the DNA. The top ten clones hold about 20% of a sample with roughly 72,000 clones, 80% of them seen once. The data derive from a study of blood T cell repertoires in COVID-19. Overall study context: There were acute and convalescent COVID-19 samples, and they came from the United States, Italy and Spain. Sources were T cells, B-cell-depleted T cells, or PBMCs; the material itself was cDNA or gDNA.

Sequenced: peripheral blood. The clonotype was recovered from a man in his 70s who had recovered from COVID-19.

DNA for the CDR3: TGCGCCAGCAGCTTCAGGGGGCAAAGCTCTGGGGCCAACGTCCTGACTTTC. Translation: CASSFRGQSSGANVLTF. This chain connects TRBV5-1 to TRBJ2-6, with 8 bases lining up with TRBD1. After removal of 2 bases from V and 0 bases from J, the junction contained 4 bases not matched to a gene. The CDR3 sequence is 17 residues long. CDR1 and CDR2 (germline): SGHRS, YFSETQ.